These T cell receptor beta chains were read from a single sample in a study of cytomegalovirus exposure and HLA in healthy donors. Using immunoSEQ multiplex PCR, the repertoire was profiled, and TCRdb retains in-frame clones only, with some absent. Of about 170,000 clones listed, more than 60% are singletons. Sequences were obtained from PBMCs. These receptor sequences come from a female donor in good health and CMV-seronegative. Each CDR3 is given with its conserved first and last residue. The D gene is left open where the match is weak. Clone size is given for some rows only: seen once, a few or many times, or a class if the clone is expanded.

J	size	D	V	CDR3
TRBJ1-5	once	TRBD1	TRBV2	CASNRMSGGASNQPQHF
TRBJ2-3	-	TRBD2	TRBV30	CAWAWGLSTDTQYF
TRBJ2-3	-	-	TRBV9	CASSADLSTDTQYF
TRBJ2-2	-	TRBD2	TRBV5-5	CASSLLLQSGANTGELFF
TRBJ1-1	-	-	TRBV13	CANHRQAEGTDPNTEAFF
TRBJ1-4	-	-	TRBV29-1	CSVVGGKGSNEKLFF
TRBJ2-3	-	TRBD2	TRBV6-6	CASSYPTSGRKDTQYF
TRBJ2-1	-	-	TRBV19	CASNPEVYEQFF
TRBJ2-1	-	-	TRBV29-1	CSVVRGNEQFF
TRBJ2-3	-	TRBD1	TRBV9	CASSATTGGQLGDTQYF
TRBJ2-2	-	TRBD2	TRBV9	CASSVNSGLAGGGKTGELFF
TRBJ1-3	-	-	TRBV30	CAWGPGAGNTIYF
TRBJ1-1	-	-	TRBV7-9	CASSLVGDTEAFF
-	-	-	TRBV13	CASSDGEDSYEQYF
TRBJ1-2	-	TRBD1	TRBV5-1	CASSLGDRDDGYTF
TRBJ2-1	-	TRBD2	TRBV2	CASRTSGRGNEQFF
TRBJ2-2	-	-	TRBV13	CASSWIAENTGELFF
TRBJ1-5	-	TRBD1	TRBV4-2	CASSLEGQGSNQPQHF
TRBJ1-4	-	TRBD1	TRBV5-4	CASSLWIGGQNEKLFF
TRBJ2-7	-	-	TRBV19	CASRTLDSYEQYF
TRBJ2-4	-	-	TRBV11-2	CASNPTQGKNIQYF
TRBJ1-2	-	TRBD1	TRBV9	CASSPTGTGKDGYTF
TRBJ1-4	-	-	TRBV30	CAWGLGSTGEKLFF
TRBJ2-5	-	-	TRBV7-7	CASSSPGLQETQYF
TRBJ2-7	-	TRBD1	TRBV11-1	CASSLSLGQGYEQYF
TRBJ2-1	-	TRBD1	TRBV6-6	CASSLSGGNNEQFF
TRBJ2-5	few	-	TRBV12-5	CASGWGEGETQYF